Here is one TCR beta chain with its context. These data originate in a study of blood T cell repertoires in COVID-19. Produced via immunoSEQ multiplex PCR; TCRdb's table is partial and in-frame only. This sample yields fewer than 300,000 clones, of which 88% are seen a single time; 0.8% belongs to the top ten. V was pared by 2 bases and J by 13 bases, with 14 bases between. The CDR3 is 12 residues long. Germline CDR1 and CDR2: ENHRY and SYGVKD. The source of this sequence is a woman in her twenties or thirties with acute or convalescent COVID-19. Material for sequencing was peripheral blood. The rearrangement links TRBV10-3 to TRBJ1-2; D is ambiguous. DNA for the CDR3: TGTGCCATCAGTGAGCCCGGAGCATTTGGCACCTTC. It codes for CAISEPGAFGTF.